This passage covers 11 T cell receptor beta chains from one sample sequenced in a study of blood T cell repertoires in COVID-19. Using immunoSEQ multiplex PCR, the repertoire was profiled, and TCRdb retains in-frame clones only, with some absent. The sample holds tens of thousands of clones, 89% seen once. Sequencing used peripheral blood. The receptors here all came from a man in his 60s with COVID-19, enrolled during active disease.

This chain uses TRBV6-1 with TRBJ2-5; 7 bases are shared with TRBD1. Germline-derived CDR1 and CDR2 are MNHNS and SASEGT. V dropped 3 bases and J dropped 3; count of bases not matched to a gene: 10. This CDR3 comprises 16 residues. The DNA for the CDR3 is TGTGCCAGCAGTGATAGAGCCGGGACAGTGAAAGAGACCCAGTACTTC. Protein sequence: CASSDRAGTVKETQYF.

The chain links TRBV11-3 to TRBJ2-7, with a possible D match to TRBD1 (6 bases). V was pared by 5 bases and J by 4 bases, with 18 bases between. From germline, CDR1 is SGHNT and CDR2 YENEEA. The CDR3 length is 15 residues. CDR3: CASSPPTGRGYEQYF. CDR3 coding DNA: TGTGCCAGCAGCCCCCCAACGGGCAGGGGTTACGAGCAGTACTTC.

The J gene is TRBJ1-4, the V gene TRBV11-3, with no clear D. Germline V gene data show CDR1 as SGHNT and CDR2 as YENEEA. Trimming shortened V by 4 bases and J by 13 bases, and 16 bases separated the two germline ends. The CDR3 consists of 13 residues. The DNA of the CDR3 is TGTGCCAGCAGCTCGATGTACAGCGGAATACTGTTTTTT. This encodes CASSSMYSGILFF.

This sequence joins TRBV6-1 and TRBJ1-1; D is ambiguous. Trimming cost V 1 base and J 7 bases, with 13 bases left between them. The length of the CDR3 is 14 residues. Germline lookup yields CDR1 MNHNS and CDR2 SASEGT. In nucleotides, the CDR3 is TGTGCCAGCAGTGAAGGGGGAGACTCGATTGAAGCTTTCTTT. It yields the protein CASSEGGDSIEAFF.

V is TRBV12-3 or TRBV12-4 and J is TRBJ2-5; D is uncertain. The ends were cut back, 5 bases at V and 1 base at J, with 5 bases in the middle. The CDR3 is 12 residues long. DNA of the CDR3: TGTGCCAGCAGTACGGTCCAAGAGACCCAGTACTTC. Translated, it gives CASSTVQETQYF.

The chain links TRBV6-4 to TRBJ1-1; D is ambiguous. The germline CDR1 and CDR2 sequences are MRHNA and SNTAGT. This CDR3 is built from 12 residues. V shed 6 bases and J shed 1 base, with 6 bases lying between them. The chain's CDR3 is CASRRGNTEAFF. Here the CDR3 DNA reads TGTGCCAGCAGACGGGGGAACACTGAAGCTTTCTTT.

The chain joins TRBV5-1 to TRBJ1-1, with TRBD1 identical over 9 bases. V lost 5 bases and J lost 5; bases outside the gene matches: 4. Per the germline V gene, CDR1 is SGHRS and CDR2 is YFSETQ. The CDR3 covers 13 residues. CDR3: CASSSDRGTEAFF. The CDR3 DNA reads TGCGCCAGCAGTTCGGACAGGGGTACTGAAGCTTTCTTT.

The genes are TRBV7-3 and TRBJ2-1, with 8 bases fitting TRBD1. There are 13 residues in the CDR3. The germline gives CDR1 SGHTA, CDR2 FQGTGA. Trimming at V came to 5 bases and at J to 9 bases, leaving 6 bases not matched to a gene. The DNA of the CDR3 is TGTGCCAGCAGCCTAGACAGGGGTCTTGAGCAGTTCTTC. Its protein product is CASSLDRGLEQFF.

This chain links TRBV2 with TRBJ1-6, with 7 bases fitting TRBD1. The CDR3 length is 16 residues. The V gene's germline CDR1 is SNHLY and CDR2 FYNNEI. V lost 6 bases to trimming and J lost 6 bases; unmatched junction nucleotides: 11. The CDR3 loop reads CASSLNGGTVNSPLHF. The CDR3 bases are TGTGCCAGCAGCTTAAATGGGGGGACAGTTAATTCACCCCTCCACTTT.

The chain has TRBV5-5 and TRBJ1-5; D remains ambiguous. The V gene's germline CDR1 is SGHKS and CDR2 YYEKEE (reference sequence). Trimming stripped 1 base from V and 0 bases from J, with 5 bases between. The CDR3 length is 14 residues. The CDR3 DNA reads as TGTGCCAGCAGCTTGTTCGGTAGCAATCAGCCCCAGCATTTT. This codes for CASSLFGSNQPQHF.

The chain employs TRBV6-5 and TRBJ2-2; D perhaps matches TRBD1 (6 bases). V was shortened by 7 bases and J by 2 bases, with 11 bases between the two germline ends. This CDR3 has 14 amino acids. Germline V lookup: CDR1 MNHEY, CDR2 SVGAGI. The CDR3 reads CASTQGSNTGELFF. CDR3 nucleotides: TGTGCCAGCACCCAGGGGTCCAACACCGGGGAGCTGTTTTTT.